This T cell receptor (beta chain) was obtained from a study of cytomegalovirus exposure and HLA in healthy donors. Study findings and constraints: Being indistinguishable, some V segments were excluded, TRBV6-2 and TRBV6-3 among them. A few chains tied to CMV proved CMV antigen-specific in vitro. An analysis done earlier found most TCR beta V segments productive about 87% or about 30% of the time.

The PCR made use of 60 Vbeta and 13 Jbeta primers. Profiled with immunoSEQ multiplex PCR; TCRdb holds only in-frame clones, not every one. The sample has 90,000 to 120,000 clones, roughly three quarters seen once. This CDR3 is built from 15 residues. The germline CDR1 and CDR2 sequences are PRHDT and FYEKMQ (reference sequence). The V gene lost 5 bases and the J gene lost 6 bases, with 18 bases spanning the gap. Concerning this clone: What it recognizes is unknown.

This chain uses TRBV13 with TRBJ2-3; D might be TRBD2 (7 bases). This clonotype was obtained from a man between 18 and 29 years old in good health and CMV-seronegative. Material: PBMCs. The CDR3 DNA reads TGTGCCAGCAGCACCGAGGGGGGGTACCCCGATACGCAGTATTTT. Its translation is CASSTEGGYPDTQYF.